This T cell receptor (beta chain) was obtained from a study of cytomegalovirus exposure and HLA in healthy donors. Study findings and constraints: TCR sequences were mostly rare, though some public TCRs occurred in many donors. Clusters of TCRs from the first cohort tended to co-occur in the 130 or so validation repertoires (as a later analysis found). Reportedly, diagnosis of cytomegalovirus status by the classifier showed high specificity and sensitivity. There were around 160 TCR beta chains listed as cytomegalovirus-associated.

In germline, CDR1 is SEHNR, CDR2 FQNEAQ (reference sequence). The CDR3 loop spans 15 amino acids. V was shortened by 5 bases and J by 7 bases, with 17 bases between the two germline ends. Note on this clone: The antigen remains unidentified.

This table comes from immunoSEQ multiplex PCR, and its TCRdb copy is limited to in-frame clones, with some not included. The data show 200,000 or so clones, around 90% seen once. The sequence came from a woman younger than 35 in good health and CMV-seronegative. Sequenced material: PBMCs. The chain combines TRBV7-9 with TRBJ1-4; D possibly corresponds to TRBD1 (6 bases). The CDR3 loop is CASSGKGGQGEKLFF. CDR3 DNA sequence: TGTGCCAGCAGCGGGAAGGGGGGGCAGGGTGAAAAACTGTTTTTT.